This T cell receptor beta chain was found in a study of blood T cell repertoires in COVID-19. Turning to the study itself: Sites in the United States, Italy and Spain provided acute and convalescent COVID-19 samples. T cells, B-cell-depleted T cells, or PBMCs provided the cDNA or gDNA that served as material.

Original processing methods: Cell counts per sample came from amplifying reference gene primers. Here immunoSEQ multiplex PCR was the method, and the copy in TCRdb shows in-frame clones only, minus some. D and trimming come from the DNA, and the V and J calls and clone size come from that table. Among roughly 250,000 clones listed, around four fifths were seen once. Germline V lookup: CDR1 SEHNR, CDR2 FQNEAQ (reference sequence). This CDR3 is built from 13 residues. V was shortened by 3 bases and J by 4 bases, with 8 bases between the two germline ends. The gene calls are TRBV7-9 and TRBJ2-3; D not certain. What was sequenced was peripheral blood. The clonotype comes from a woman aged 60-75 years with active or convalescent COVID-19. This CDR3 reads CASSFSGSDTQYF. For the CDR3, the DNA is TGTGCCAGCAGCTTTTCAGGATCAGATACGCAGTATTTT.